A selection of T cell receptor beta chains follows, all from one sample in a study of cytomegalovirus exposure and HLA in healthy donors. Only in-frame clones appear in the TCRdb table, and some are missing; sequencing was by immunoSEQ multiplex PCR. The table lists 95,000 to 130,000 clones, over 70% of them singletons, with around 1.7% in the top ten. The sample consisted of PBMCs. These receptors all come from a young woman in good health and CMV-seronegative. Both conserved end residues are part of each CDR3. A D gene is named only where the DNA matches it firmly. Only some rows state a clone size, as once, few, many or a class for expanded clones.

>TRBV4-1|TRBJ1-6|TRBD1|once
TGCGCCAGCAGCCAAGATCCGACAGGGAATTCACCCCTCCACTTT
CASSQDPTGNSPLHF
>TRBV28|TRBJ2-4|-|-
TGTGCCAGCAGTCCAACGGGGGCCAAAAACATTCAGTACTTC
CASSPTGAKNIQYF
>TRBV2|TRBJ1-1|-|-
TGTGCCAGCAGGACTCCCCTGGGGCACTTGAACACTGAAGCTTTCTTT
CASRTPLGHLNTEAFF
>TRBV7-9|TRBJ2-7|TRBD1|-
TGTGCCAGCAGACAGGGACAGGGGGTTCCGGACGAGCAGTACTTC
CASRQGQGVPDEQYF
>TRBV5-1|TRBJ1-5|-|-
TGCGCCAGCAGCTTGGCCGGAGTTAGCAATCAGCCCCAGCATTTT
CASSLAGVSNQPQHF
>TRBV27|TRBJ1-2|TRBD1|-
TGTGCCAGCAGTCAGGGGACAGGGGGGCAGAACTATGGCTACACCTTC
CASSQGTGGQNYGYTF
>TRBV28|TRBJ1-5|-|-
TGTGCCAGCTCCACCAGCACAGGGAGAGGACAGCCCCAGCATTTT
CASSTSTGRGQPQHF
>TRBV6-5|TRBJ2-7|-|-
TGTGCCAGCAGTTTGTTTGGGGGACACTACGAGCAGTACTTC
CASSLFGGHYEQYF
>TRBV11-1|TRBJ1-1|-|-
TGTGCCAGCAGCCCTGGGACATCCAACCTGAACACTGAAGCTTTCTTT
CASSPGTSNLNTEAFF
>TRBV28|TRBJ2-6|-|once
TGTGCCAGCACCTACAGGGGCGGGATGCTGGGGGCCAACGTCCTGACTTTC
CASTYRGGMLGANVLTF
>TRBV27|TRBJ2-3|TRBD2|-
TGTGCCAGCAGTTGGTTTGGGACTAGCGGGGGGGCAGGCACAGATACGCAGTATTTT
CASSWFGTSGGAGTDTQYF
>TRBV29-1|TRBJ1-4|TRBD1|-
TGCAGCGTTGTCGCAGGGGGCATAGGGGGTAATGAAAAACTGTTTTTT
CSVVAGGIGGNEKLFF
>TRBV2|TRBJ2-1|TRBD1|-
TGTGCCAACCACCGGGACAGCTCCTACAATGAGCAGTTCTTC
CANHRDSSYNEQFF
>TRBV6-5|TRBJ1-2|-|few
TGTGCCAGCAGTTATACCCCAGGGTATGGCTACACCTTC
CASSYTPGYGYTF
>TRBV10-2|TRBJ1-5|TRBD1|few
TGCGCCAGCAGAGGGACAGGGTTTGGCCAGCCCCAGCATTTT
CASRGTGFGQPQHF
>TRBV5-6|TRBJ1-6|-|-
TGTGCCAGCAGCTTGGGGTCGGGTACGGCCGGGAATTCACCCCTCCACTTT
CASSLGSGTAGNSPLHF
>TRBV30|TRBJ1-1|-|-
TGTGCCTGGAGTATTCCTCCAGTGAACACTGAAGCTTTCTTT
CAWSIPPVNTEAFF
>TRBV2|TRBJ1-2|-|once
TGTGCCAGCAGGACGGACTCCGACTATGGCTACACCTTC
CASRTDSDYGYTF
>TRBV7-9|TRBJ2-2|TRBD1|-
TGTGCCAGCAGCAGGACAGGGGGGTCCCCCGGGGAGCTGTTTTTT
CASSRTGGSPGELFF
>TRBV5-4|TRBJ2-1|-|-
TGTGCCAGCAGCTTGGCCGGACTGAGTCAAGATGAGCAGTTCTTC
CASSLAGLSQDEQFF